This T cell receptor (beta chain) was sequenced during a study of preoperative IRX-2 immunotherapy in early breast cancer. The CDR3 runs to 17 residues. The V gene's germline CDR1 is SEHNR and CDR2 FQNEAQ (reference sequence). The J segment lost 6 bases and the V segment lost 2 bases, leaving 13 bases of the junction unmatched. The treatment: preoperative locoregional IRX-2 cytokine immunotherapy. This phase Ib study tested locoregional IRX-2 cytokine immunotherapy given before surgery. Clones were sequenced by immunoSEQ multiplex PCR, and TCRdb holds only the in-frame ones, with some missing. This sample yields over 60,000 clones, of which roughly 95% are seen a single time; roughly 1.5% belongs to the top ten.

The sequence came from a human donor with breast cancer. The rearrangement links TRBV7-9 to TRBJ2-7, with 10 positions matching TRBD2. This sample was gathered from a patient treated with IRX-2 immunotherapy. The CDR3 protein is CASSLRLAGPSSLEQYF. DNA for the CDR3: TGTGCCAGCAGCTTACGACTAGCGGGTCCCTCTTCCCTCGAGCAGTACTTC.